The 25 T cell receptor beta chains reported below all come from one sample, sequenced in a study of cytomegalovirus exposure and HLA in healthy donors. 13 Jbeta primers and 60 Vbeta primers were used for the PCR. The protocol was immunoSEQ multiplex PCR, while the TCRdb copy is restricted to in-frame clones and leaves out a portion. Of roughly 200,000 clones listed, roughly 90% were seen once; the top ten hold approximately 1%. The sequenced material came from PBMCs. The receptors were gathered from a woman younger than 35 in good health and CMV-seronegative.

V and J are TRBV7-2 and TRBJ2-7, with 12 bases fitting TRBD2. Germline V gene lookup returns CDR1 SGHTA and CDR2 FQGNSA. This CDR3 has 15 residues. Trimming cost V 2 bases and J 2 bases; bases outside gene matches: 1. The CDR3 loop is CASSLRLAGAYEQYF. CDR3 DNA: TGTGCCAGCAGCTTAAGACTAGCGGGGGCCTACGAGCAGTACTTC.

The chain links TRBV5-1 to TRBJ2-7, with 7 bases matching TRBD2. The V segment lost 0 bases and the J segment 6 bases; nucleotides outside the gene matches: 9. Per germline, CDR1 SGHRS and CDR2 YFSETQ. This CDR3 has 15 residues. For the CDR3, the DNA is TGCGCCAGCAGCTTGGCCGTGGGCGGGAGAGGCGAGCAGTACTTC. It translates to CASSLAVGGRGEQYF. Full variable domain (rest looked up from reference TRBV5-1 and TRBJ2-7): KAGVTQTPRYLIKTRGQQVTLSCSPISGHRSVSWYQQTPGQGLQFLFEYFSETQRNKGNFPGRFSGRQFSNSRSEMNVSTLELGDSALYLCASSLAVGGRGEQYFGPGTRLTVT.

This chain connects TRBV27 to TRBJ2-3; 11 positions agree with TRBD2. This CDR3 contains 17 residues. Germline trimming cut 5 bases from V and 4 bases from J; bases unmatched to any gene: 11. Germline CDR1 and CDR2: MNHEY and SMNVEV (reference sequence). This CDR3 reads CASSPFKLAGVADTQYF. Written as DNA, the CDR3 is TGTGCCAGCAGTCCCTTCAAACTAGCGGGGGTTGCAGATACGCAGTATTTT.

The chain joins TRBV7-2 to TRBJ2-7; 14 nucleotides align to TRBD2. This CDR3 is 15 amino acids long. V shed 3 bases, J shed 3 bases, and the junction held 1 base outside the gene matches. Germline loops: CDR1 SGHTA, CDR2 FQGNSA. The DNA for the CDR3 is TGTGCCAGCAGCTTGGGACTAGCGGGAGTCTACGAGCAGTACTTC. Protein sequence: CASSLGLAGVYEQYF.

CDR3 DNA sequence: TGTGCCAGCAGTTTCAGGGGGAACATGAACACTGAAGCTTTCTTT. It specifies CASSFRGNMNTEAFF. The chain links TRBV27 to TRBJ1-1; 7 bases agree with TRBD1. CDR1 and CDR2 (germline): MNHEY, SMNVEV (reference sequence). V dropped 3 bases and J dropped 0; count of bases not matched to a gene: 4. This CDR3 has 15 residues.

The table lists this clone with a count of one. This chain connects TRBV6-4 to TRBJ1-1; TRBD1 matches 8 bases. The CDR3 length is 18 residues. V was clipped by 6 bases and J by 5 bases; unmatched bases: 20. The germline CDR1 and CDR2 sequences are MRHNA and SNTAGT. The CDR3: CASSPFGTGSSMGTEAFF. CDR3 DNA: TGTGCCAGCAGCCCGTTTGGGACAGGATCCTCCATGGGGACTGAAGCTTTCTTT.

The chain combines TRBV11-2 with TRBJ2-5; tentative D call: TRBD2 (6 bases). Germline values: CDR1 SGHAT, CDR2 FQNNGV. This CDR3 is built from 15 residues. Trimming took 6 bases from V and 5 from J, leaving 19 bases between them. CDR3 protein: CASRNVGEDLETQYF. CDR3 DNA: TGTGCCAGCAGAAATGTTGGGGAGGATTTGGAGACCCAGTACTTC.

The rearrangement joins TRBV11-3 to TRBJ2-3; D is unresolved. Trimming removed 1 base from V and 4 bases from J, with 3 bases in between. CDR1 is SGHNT, CDR2 YENEEA, per germline. The CDR3 covers 12 residues. CDR3: CASSLGPDTQYF. In DNA, the CDR3 is TGTGCCAGCAGCTTAGGGCCAGATACGCAGTATTTT.

V usage is TRBV4-1 and J usage is TRBJ1-5; D may be TRBD1 (6 bases). CDR1 and CDR2 from the germline V gene are MGHRA and YSYEKL. The V end lost 2 bases, the J end lost 4 bases, and 9 bases lay between the germline ends. CDR3 length: 14 amino acids. CDR3 sequence: CASSQLTGNQPQHF. In nucleotides, the CDR3 is TGCGCCAGCAGCCAATTAACAGGGAATCAGCCCCAGCATTTT.

This clone was seen once. The rearrangement links TRBV7-2 to TRBJ2-1, with a weak D call TRBD2 (6 bases). V gave up 4 bases and J gave up 2 bases, with 12 bases separating them. The V gene's germline CDR1 is SGHTA and CDR2 FQGNSA. The CDR3 has 15 residues. In DNA, the CDR3 is TGTGCCAGCAGCTCCCCGGGACTTACCTACAATGAGCAGTTCTTC. It translates to CASSSPGLTYNEQFF.

V and J are TRBV7-2 and TRBJ2-1, with D perhaps matching TRBD2 (5 bases). This CDR3 comprises 12 residues. V gave up 3 bases and J gave up 9 bases, with 9 bases separating them. CDR1 and CDR2 (germline): SGHTA, FQGNSA. The CDR3 region has the DNA TGTGCCAGCAGCTTTAATGCGGGTGAGCAGTTCTTC. Translation gives CASSFNAGEQFF. The full variable domain, rest sourced from reference TRBV7-2 and TRBJ2-1, is GAGVSQSPSNKVTEKGKDVELRCDPISGHTALYWYRQSLGQGLEFLIYFQGNSAPDKSGLPSDRFSAERTGGSVSTLTIQRTQQEDSAVYLCASSFNAGEQFFGPGTRLTVL.

The V call is TRBV11-2, the J call TRBJ2-7, with unresolved D. Trimming removed 1 base at V and 1 base at J, with 11 bases between. Germline V gives CDR1 SGHAT, CDR2 FQNNGV. CDR3 size: 15 residues. CDR3 sequence (DNA): TGTGCCAGCAGCTTAGGCACGTCTATTTCCTACGAGCAGTACTTC. Residues: CASSLGTSISYEQYF.

CDR3 coding DNA: TGTGCCTGGAGGCAGTCGTACGAGCAGTACTTC. Translation: CAWRQSYEQYF. The chain recombines TRBV30 with TRBJ2-7, with D unclear. The CDR3 consists of 11 residues. Per the germline V gene, CDR1 is GTSNPN and CDR2 is SVGIG (reference sequence). Trimming shortened V by 3 bases and J by 4 bases, and 7 bases separated the two germline ends.

The chain's CDR3 is CASSLGMGQGTGELFF. The CDR3 region has the DNA TGTGCCAGCAGCTTGGGGATGGGACAGGGAACCGGGGAGCTGTTTTTT. The chain links TRBV5-4 to TRBJ2-2; 9 nucleotides align to TRBD1. The length of the CDR3 is 16 residues. Per germline, CDR1 SGHNT and CDR2 YYREEE (reference sequence). V lost 0 bases, J lost 5 bases, and 5 bases stayed unmatched.

V and J are TRBV23-1 and TRBJ2-1; 11 positions match TRBD1. TRBV23-1 is given ORF status, its function remaining uncertain. V was pared by 0 bases and J by 0 bases, with 7 bases of the junction left unmatched. The CDR3 contains 19 residues. The CDR3 loop is CASSQSPGTGGSSYNEQFF. For the CDR3, the DNA is TGCGCCAGCAGTCAATCTCCCGGGACAGGGGGGAGCTCCTACAATGAGCAGTTCTTC.

The V call is TRBV5-1, the J call TRBJ1-1; the match to TRBD1 covers 9 bases. The germline V gene encodes CDR1 SGHRS and CDR2 YFSETQ. This CDR3 comprises 14 residues. The ends lost 4 bases at V and 4 bases at J; junction bases unmatched: 5. The CDR3 nucleotides read TGCGCCAGCAGCCCGACAGGGGGAAGCACTGAAGCTTTCTTT. Residues: CASSPTGGSTEAFF.

The chain couples TRBV11-1 to TRBJ2-3, with a possible D match to TRBD2 (6 bases). This CDR3 is built from 15 residues. Germline lookup yields CDR1 SGHAT and CDR2 FQDESV (reference sequence). Deletions cut 6 bases from V and 4 bases from J, with 17 bases between. CDR3 coding DNA: TGTGCCAGCAGGCTGAGACTAGGTGTCGCAGATACGCAGTATTTT. Translated, it gives CASRLRLGVADTQYF.

The chain employs TRBV5-4 and TRBJ2-1, with TRBD1 matching over 8 bases. With 3 bases clipped from V and 8 bases from J, the junction kept 7 bases outside the gene matches. The germline V gene has CDR1 SGHNT and CDR2 YYREEE (reference sequence). This CDR3 comprises 14 residues. The CDR3 bases are TGTGCCAGCAGCTATGACAGGGGTTATGATGAGCAGTTCTTC. This gives the protein CASSYDRGYDEQFF. Supplemented by reference TRBV5-4 and TRBJ2-1, the full variable domain reads ETGVTQSPTHLIKTRGQQVTLRCSSQSGHNTVSWYQQALGQGPQFIFQYYREEENGRGNFPPRFSGLQFPNYSSELNVNALELDDSALYLCASSYDRGYDEQFFGPGTRLTVL.

This clone appeared a single time. V usage is TRBV11-3 and J usage is TRBJ2-7, with TRBD2 identical over 9 bases. Germline V lookup: CDR1 SGHNT, CDR2 YENEEA. V was clipped by 5 bases and J by 5 bases; unmatched bases: 7. The CDR3 contains 14 residues. CDR3 bases: TGTGCCAGCAGCGCGACTAGCGGTTTAAACGAGCAGTACTTC. It yields the protein CASSATSGLNEQYF.

The chain links TRBV6-6 to TRBJ1-4, with unresolved D. V was clipped by 2 bases and J by 13 bases, with 14 bases between them. Per the germline V gene, CDR1 is MNHNY and CDR2 is SVGAGI (reference sequence). There are 13 residues in the CDR3. The CDR3 region is CASSYAGGVRLFF. CDR3 nucleotide sequence: TGTGCCAGCAGTTACGCCGGAGGTGTTAGACTGTTTTTT.

V usage is TRBV7-7 and J usage is TRBJ2-7; TRBD1 agrees at 10 bases. The V and J ends lost 1 base and 2 bases, in that order; junction bases with no gene match: 2. Germline V gene data show CDR1 as SSHAT and CDR2 as FNYEAQ (reference sequence). The CDR3 length is 15 residues. CDR3 residues: CASSLGQGATYEQYF. Here the CDR3 DNA reads TGTGCCAGCAGCTTAGGACAGGGGGCCACCTACGAGCAGTACTTC.

The genes are TRBV2 and TRBJ2-1, with D tentatively TRBD1 (5 bases). Between the trimmed V and J ends, which lost 3 bases and 2 bases, there was a span of 11 bases. In germline, CDR1 is SNHLY, CDR2 FYNNEI. The CDR3 sequence is 15 residues long. CDR3 coding DNA: TGTGCCAGCAGTGATCAGGGCAGCCCCTACAATGAGCAGTTCTTC. Encoded protein: CASSDQGSPYNEQFF.

The chain is built from TRBV7-8 and TRBJ2-5; the match to TRBD2 covers 10 bases. CDR1 SGHVS and CDR2 FQNEAQ come from the germline V gene. Trimming at V came to 3 bases and at J to 5 bases, leaving 12 bases not matched to a gene. The CDR3 is 17 amino acids. The CDR3 DNA follows: TGTGCCAGCAGCTTGGTCCAAGCGGGAGGGATAGGGGAGACCCAGTACTTC. It specifies CASSLVQAGGIGETQYF.

The J gene is TRBJ2-7, the V gene TRBV10-3; possible D gene TRBD2, 6 bases. The V end was cut by 4 bases, the J end by 2 bases, with 12 bases between. Germline V gene data show CDR1 as ENHRY and CDR2 as SYGVKD. This CDR3 spans 14 amino acids. CDR3 region: CAISGLERTYEQYF. CDR3 sequence (DNA): TGTGCCATCAGTGGACTAGAGCGAACCTACGAGCAGTACTTC.

The V gene is TRBV7-3, the J gene TRBJ2-1; 8 bases agree with TRBD2. Trimming at V came to 5 bases and at J to 4 bases, leaving 10 bases not matched to a gene. CDR3 length equals 16 residues. Germline V lookup: CDR1 SGHTA, CDR2 FQGTGA. CDR3 nucleotide sequence: TGTGCCAGCAGCGCACAACCTCGGGGGGGATACAATGAGCAGTTCTTC. Amino acids: CASSAQPRGGYNEQFF.